Given below is one T cell receptor beta chain in context. What antigen it recognizes has not been identified. The data were taken from a study of cytomegalovirus exposure and HLA in healthy donors (dated by TCRdb to 2015 to 2018). Regarding the study in general: An earlier analysis of some 600 of the donors reported 250 to 350 Gb of sequence data and around 100 million unique TCR beta sequences obtained from some 170 million T cells. About 310 gigabases of sequencing data and around 87 million unique TCR sequences were included in an early release covering several hundred HLA-typed donors. Of the roughly 420 genotyped donors, 65% to 90% were placed in the genetic ancestry cluster associated with self-reported Caucasian donors. The aim of the study was to test whether cataloging public T cell receptors could identify signatures of past pathogen exposure. The T cell repertoires of 666 subjects were profiled by immunosequencing and related to cytomegalovirus serostatus. A separate validation cohort of 100 to 150 different subjects was used in addition to the roughly 670-subject first cohort. To predict cytomegalovirus infection status, the study brought together high-throughput TCR immunosequencing, statistical association of individual TCRs with disease status, and machine learning. To study patterns of TCR occurrence, a later analysis re-analyzed previously published TCR beta repertoires from 666 donors and added high-resolution HLA genotyping. Rather than drawing on any new phenotypic data, the later analysis identified candidate immune exposures from TCR beta sequences and the way those sequences occurred across donors. In an earlier analysis of 550 to 700 of the donors, high-throughput TCR beta sequencing was used to judge whether each TCR beta V gene segment behaved as functional or pseudogenic. Donor age, sex, ethnicity and CMV serostatus were compiled alongside the repertoire data. A later genetic analysis used genome-wide SNP genotypes for about 65% of the roughly 670 donors, treating that subset as a discovery cohort. All discovery cohort repertoires had been generated using a single sequencing platform. HLA typing included class I and class II loci at four-digit resolution. The number of donors typed differed by locus, with roughly 629-640 for A, B, C, DRB1 and DQB1, 522 for DQA1, under 610 for DPA1, and 472 for DPB1. Four or five DR-DQ haplotypes were handled as single units for association and clustering because linkage in the cohort was strong. Across about 370 genotyped donors of the cohort, an average of about 200,000 unique TCR beta nucleotide sequences per donor were sequenced, and 15% to 20% of those sequences were non-productive.

The germline V gene encodes CDR1 LNHNV and CDR2 YYDKDF (reference sequence). V is cut back by 0 bases and J by 4 bases, with 6 bases in the junction unmatched. The CDR3 goes from the cysteine to the phenylalanine over 16 residues. The read is trimmed to its CDR3 DNA, 48 bases read in frame from base 1. Preparation of the library involved the immunoSEQ multiplex PCR assay. A mixture of 60 forward primers for TCR Vbeta segments and 13 reverse primers for TCR Jbeta segments was used in the multiplex PCR. The CDR3 region of rearranged TCR beta genes was amplified from genomic DNA by a multiplex PCR assay. The amplified TCR beta libraries were sequenced on the Illumina HiSeq System as 87-base-pair reads. Concerning the study's data processing: A later analysis counted about 80 million unique TCR beta chains across the 640 or so repertoires, and 10 million to 11 million of these chains were shared by at least two donors. To remove PCR and sequencing errors, raw reads were error-corrected and collapsed into unique sequences using a nearest-neighbor algorithm that merged closely related sequences. Alignment of CDR3 sequences to IMGT reference sequences was used to assign V, D and J gene segments. For a sequence to be retained, at least a six-nucleotide match to both a V gene segment and a J gene segment was required. A rearrangement was called productive if the CDR3 had no stop codons and remained in frame with V and J, and every other rearrangement was called non-productive. CDR3 was defined according to IMGT convention as the region running from the second conserved V-encoded cysteine to the conserved J-encoded phenylalanine. The earlier analysis of about 590 of the donors excluded sequences that lacked an unambiguous match to a single V gene segment. In an earlier analysis of approximately 590 of the donors, a V segment was called functional when productive rearrangements were above 56.7%, and segregating when the standard deviation between donors exceeded 5%. A statistical classification framework was built to diagnose cytomegalovirus status from the catalog of TCR beta chain sequences. V and J gene assignment, in a later analysis, came from comparing TCR nucleotide sequences with IMGT/GENE-DB human TR gene sequences. In a later analysis, CDR3 sequences and most-parsimonious VDJ recombination scenarios were assigned using the TCRdist pipeline. In a later analysis, each TCR beta chain was defined by its CDR3 amino acid sequence together with its V-gene family, and reads lacking a unique V-gene family were excluded. To address suspected cross-contamination and a sequencing artifact, a later analysis removed 550 to 750 highly shared, low-generation-probability nucleotide sequences. For each public chain, a later analysis derived a clonal expansion index from normalized ranks of inferred template counts within each repertoire. A later analysis computed generation probabilities with a VDJ recombination model fitted to out-of-frame rearrangements, and checked the results against IGoR. A later analysis scored TCR-TCR, TCR-HLA and TCR-CMV co-occurrence with hypergeometric tests, applying a repertoire-size bias correction to TCR pairs. In a later analysis, false discovery rates were estimated by permuting HLA or CMV assignments 20 times. A later analysis grouped co-occurring TCRs with DBSCAN, adding TCRdist sequence similarity when clustering within HLA-allele-positive subsets. Co-occurrence clustering excluded repertoires with fewer than 30,000 or more than 120,000 public chains, plus five with anomalous nucleotide sharing. TCRdb took over this immuneACCESS table, retaining in-frame rearrangements with V and J assigned. Such tables are incomplete; in checked studies, under half of the missing clones stem from an unresolved V gene, and the remainder is unexplained. V and J calls and clone size are given by that table; D and trimming were obtained from the DNA. This sample's table lists 100,000 to 150,000 clones. The ten largest clones represent roughly 2.7% of the sample.

Study-wide findings and limitations: An earlier analysis of around 600 of the donors showed that most TCR beta V segments appeared in productive rearrangements either about 87% or about 30% of the time, which broadly matched IMGT annotations. The sequencing pipeline was judged likely to have produced a cluster of highly shared sequence variants as a technical artifact. Strong co-occurrence of HLA alleles, especially DR and DQ, made assigning TCR associations to individual alleles difficult. Because HLA typing was unavailable for some donors at each locus, only the typed subset was used in association tests. Roughly uniform sequencing depth across donors was assumed in presence/absence analyses, although this assumption may not hold. A later analysis found that most CMV-associated TCR beta chains appeared HLA-restricted, with HLA associations seemingly driven largely by CMV exposure. In both the original and validation cohorts, the classifier was reported to diagnose cytomegalovirus status with high specificity and sensitivity. A later analysis found that TCR association rates varied across HLA loci, with DRB1 alleles showing the most associated TCRs and HLA-C alleles the fewest. The study gave a list of 150 to 200 TCR beta chains associated with cytomegalovirus. Linkage disequilibrium might explain the correlated functional status among segregating V segments, but an unknown experimental factor could not be ruled out. At a false discovery rate of 0.05, a later analysis linked 15,000 to 20,000 TCR beta sequences to specific HLA alleles. Compared with equally common non-associated chains, HLA-associated TCR beta chains in a later analysis were more clonally expanded and had lower generation probabilities. The cohort was sequenced for TCR beta chains only, and without alpha or paired-chain data the features that could be detected were limited. Most TCR sequences were seen in very few donors, while some public TCRs were found in many individuals. For the cohort, immune exposure information was limited to CMV serostatus. In a later analysis, several top co-occurrence clusters were reported to appear linked to parvovirus B19, influenza, CMV and Epstein-Barr virus. The authors suggested that the approach could potentially be generalized to other disease states and immunological phenotypes. A further reported finding was that TCR beta sequences accurately predicted the HLA-A and HLA-B alleles for most subjects in the first cohort. Compared with the approximately 700-donor mean, donors in an Asian-associated ancestry cluster had fewer N-insertions in productive TCRs, according to a later genetic analysis. V-gene and J-gene trimming of TCR beta chains was associated with a missense DCLRE1C variant in a later genetic analysis, and the association was replicated in an independent cohort. In vitro tests confirmed that a few of the cytomegalovirus-associated TCR beta chains recognize cytomegalovirus antigens. Because counts were too low, seventeen rarely observed V segments, including chromosome 9 orphons, were excluded from the earlier analysis of under 650 of the donors. The 87-base-pair reads could not distinguish some IMGT-functional V segments, including TRBV6-2 and TRBV6-3, so those segments were excluded.

In total, over 600 healthy bone marrow donors made up the cohort. At the time of sampling, all cohort members were nominally healthy, though unrecorded immune exposures were likely present. The donor was CMV seronegative and belonged to the group of 352 seronegative cohort members. Every donor gave a peripheral blood sample, and the peripheral blood mononuclear cells from that sample were used for TCR beta sequencing. Genomic DNA extraction from the blood cell samples was performed with the Qiagen DNeasy Blood Extraction Kit. The TCR was taken from a man aged 30 to 39 in good health and CMV-seronegative. Recombination connected TRBV15 to TRBJ2-7; 10 central bases correspond to TRBD1. Sequencing was performed on PBMCs. DNA sequence: TGTGCCACCAGCAGAGATCCGGTGGGACAGGGGTACGAGCAGTACTTC. Its protein is CATSRDPVGQGYEQYF.